This is a list of T cell receptor beta chains from one sample in a study of T cells after yellow fever vaccination. One entry per CDR3 protein, called by TCRdb with MiXCR from the 5' RACE reads. The sample holds over 110,000 distinct CDR3 sequences, 7.7% seen once. This material consisted of CD4+ T cells sorted from PBMCs, taken 5 days after the yellow fever booster vaccination. Receptor source: a young man who received the YFV17D yellow fever vaccine. Both conserved end residues are part of each CDR3. Each record gives: clone size, V gene, D gene, J gene, CDR3 DNA, CDR3 protein. A D gene is named only where the DNA matches it firmly. The size entry is marked missing in some rows and otherwise reads once, few, many or a size class.

>many|TRBV3-1|NA|TRBJ2-5
TGTGCCAGCAGCCTGATTGGCGGGGGTGGGGGCAAGACCCAGTACTTC
CASSLIGGGGGKTQYF
>many|TRBV20-1|NA|TRBJ2-1
TGCAGTGCTAGCAACAATGAGCAGTTCTTC
CSASNNEQFF
>many|TRBV28|TRBD2|TRBJ2-7
TGTGCCAGCAGATCACTAGCGGGAGGTACCGGGGGCCGGGGAGAGCAGTACTTC
CASRSLAGGTGGRGEQYF
>many|TRBV7-2|NA|TRBJ2-1
TGTGCCAGCAGCTTATTCCAGGGCCGGGCGGGCTACAATGAGCAGTTCTTC
CASSLFQGRAGYNEQFF
>NA|TRBV5-5|TRBD1|TRBJ2-3
TGTGCCAGCAGCCAAGGGACAGTCCAGCGGACAGATACGCAGTATTTT
CASSQGTVQRTDTQYF
>NA|TRBV6-1|TRBD2|TRBJ2-7
TGTCCCAGCAGCGGGGGGGGAGCGGGGGCCTACGAGCAGTACTTC
CPSSGGGAGAYEQYF
>many|TRBV15|TRBD1|TRBJ1-1
TGTGCCACCAGCAGAGGGACAGGGGCTGAAGCTTTCTTT
CATSRGTGAEAFF
>many|TRBV29-1|NA|TRBJ2-3
TGCAGCGTTGAAATTAGCGGAACTAGCACAGATACGCAGTATTTT
CSVEISGTSTDTQYF
>many|TRBV28|NA|TRBJ1-2
TGTGCCAGCAGGGGGTTGGGGGCCTCTAACTATGGCTACACCTTC
CASRGLGASNYGYTF
>many|TRBV20-1|NA|TRBJ2-1
TGCAGCGCTACCTTGGCCGGGAGATGGAATGAGCAGTTCTTC
CSATLAGRWNEQFF
>many|TRBV5-1|NA|TRBJ1-5
TGCGCCAGCAGCTTAGGGGACAACAATCAGCCCCAGCATTTT
CASSLGDNNQPQHF
>few|TRBV19|NA|TRBJ1-5
TGTGCCAGTAAAGGGACGGGGAATCAGCCCCAGCATTTT
CASKGTGNQPQHF
>many|TRBV7-3|TRBD2|TRBJ2-3
TGTGCCAGCAGCTTAGGCGGCGGGACTAACACAGATACGCAGTATTTT
CASSLGGGTNTDTQYF